Included here is one T cell receptor beta chain sequence, with context. The source of the sample is a study of cytomegalovirus exposure and HLA in healthy donors. The PCR contained 60 Vbeta and 13 Jbeta primers. Assay: immunoSEQ multiplex PCR; the TCRdb copy retains only in-frame clones and omits some. The sample consists of about 140,000 clones, about three quarters of them appearing once. This clonotype was sampled from a man aged 40-49 years in good health and CMV-seronegative. Sequencing was done on a sample of PBMCs.

The CDR3 nucleotides read TGCGCCAGCAGCGAGCGAAGTGGGCCACTAGCGGTAAGCACAGATACGCAGTATTTT. Protein product: CASSERSGPLAVSTDTQYF. V usage is TRBV4-1 and J usage is TRBJ2-3; 8 nucleotides align to TRBD2. Germline V gene sequence: CDR1 MGHRA, CDR2 YSYEKL. The J segment lost 0 bases and the V segment lost 5 bases, leaving 16 bases of the junction unmatched. This CDR3 contains 19 residues.